The T cell receptor beta chain described here comes from a study of Graves' ophthalmopathy and Graves' hyperthyroidism. This clonotype was detected ten times or more. Amplification from RNA transcripts yielded the TCR beta CDR3 regions. First-round RT-PCR used HTBI primers; second-round multiplex PCR followed. TCRdb re-analysed the multiplex PCR reads in MiXCR, keeping a single row per CDR3 protein. The sample records 150,000 or so distinct CDR3 sequences, under 40% being singletons. 8.5 to 10 ml of fresh blood yielded the PBMCs by density gradient. The sequenced material came from peripheral blood. This receptor was obtained from a woman aged 35 to 49 with Graves' ophthalmopathy.

The CDR3 is CASSLGQDSYEQYF. The CDR3 DNA follows: TGTGCCAGCAGCTTGGGACAGGACTCCTACGAGCAGTACTTC. J is TRBJ2-7 and V is TRBV6-5; 8 positions match TRBD1. The V and J ends lost 6 bases and 0 bases, in that order; junction bases with no gene match: 4. Germline CDR1 and CDR2: MNHEY and SVGAGI. This CDR3 has 14 amino acids.